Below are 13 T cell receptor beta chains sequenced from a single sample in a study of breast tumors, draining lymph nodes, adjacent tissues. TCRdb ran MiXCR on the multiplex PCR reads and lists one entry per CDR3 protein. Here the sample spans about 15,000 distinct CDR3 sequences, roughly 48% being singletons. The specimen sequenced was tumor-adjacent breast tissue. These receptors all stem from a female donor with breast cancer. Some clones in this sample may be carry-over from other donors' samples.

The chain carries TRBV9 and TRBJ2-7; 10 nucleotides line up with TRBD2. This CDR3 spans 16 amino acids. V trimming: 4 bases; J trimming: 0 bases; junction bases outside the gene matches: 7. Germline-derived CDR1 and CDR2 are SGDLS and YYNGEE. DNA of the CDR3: TGTGCCAGCAGCCCCCCTAGCGGGGGTAGCTCCTACGAGCAGTACTTC. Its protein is CASSPPSGGSSYEQYF. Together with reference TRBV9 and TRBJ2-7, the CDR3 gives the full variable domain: DSGVTQTPKHLITATGQRVTLRCSPRSGDLSVYWYQQSLDQGLQFLIQYYNGEERAKGNILERFSAQQFPDLHSELNLSSLELGDSALYFCASSPPSGGSSYEQYFGPGTRLTVT.

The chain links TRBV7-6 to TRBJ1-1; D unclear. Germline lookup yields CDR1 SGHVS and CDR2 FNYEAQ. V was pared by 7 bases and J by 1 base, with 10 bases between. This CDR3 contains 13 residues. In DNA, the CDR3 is TGTGCCAGCACCCTTAACAAGAACACTGAAGCTTTCTTT. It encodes CASTLNKNTEAFF.

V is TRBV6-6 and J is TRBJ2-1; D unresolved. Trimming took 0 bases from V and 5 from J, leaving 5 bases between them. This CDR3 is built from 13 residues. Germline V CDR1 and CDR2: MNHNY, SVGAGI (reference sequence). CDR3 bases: TGTGCCAGCAGTTACTCGGGAAACAATGAGCAGTTCTTC. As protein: CASSYSGNNEQFF.

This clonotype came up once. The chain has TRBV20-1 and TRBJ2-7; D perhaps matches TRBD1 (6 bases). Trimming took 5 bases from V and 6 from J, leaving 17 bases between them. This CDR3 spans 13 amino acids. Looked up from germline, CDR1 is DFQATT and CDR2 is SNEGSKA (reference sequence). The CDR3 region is CSAVDSSDCEQYF. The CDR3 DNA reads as TGCAGTGCTGTGGACAGCTCGGACTGCGAGCAGTACTTC.

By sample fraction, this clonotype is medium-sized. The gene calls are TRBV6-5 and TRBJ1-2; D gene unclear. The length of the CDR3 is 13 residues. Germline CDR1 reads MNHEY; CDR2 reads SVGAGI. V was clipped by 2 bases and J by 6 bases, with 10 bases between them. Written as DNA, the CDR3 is TGTGCCAGCAGTTACGGTCGGCAGAATGGCTACACCTTC. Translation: CASSYGRQNGYTF.

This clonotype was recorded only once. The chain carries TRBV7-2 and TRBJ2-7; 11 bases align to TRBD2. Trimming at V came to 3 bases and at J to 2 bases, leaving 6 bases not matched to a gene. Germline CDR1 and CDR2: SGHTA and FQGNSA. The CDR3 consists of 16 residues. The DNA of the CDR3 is TGTGCCAGCAGCTTCCAGACTAGCGGGACTACCTACGAGCAGTACTTC. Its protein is CASSFQTSGTTYEQYF. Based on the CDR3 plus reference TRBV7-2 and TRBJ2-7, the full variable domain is GAGVSQSPSNKVTEKGKDVELRCDPISGHTALYWYRQSLGQGLEFLIYFQGNSAPDKSGLPSDRFSAERTGGSVSTLTIQRTQQEDSAVYLCASSFQTSGTTYEQYFGPGTRLTVT.

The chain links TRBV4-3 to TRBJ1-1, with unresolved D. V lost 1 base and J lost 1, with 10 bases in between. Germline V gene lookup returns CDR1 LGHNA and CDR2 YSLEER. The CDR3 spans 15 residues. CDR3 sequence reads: CASSQASDGNTEAFF. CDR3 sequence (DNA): TGCGCCAGCAGCCAAGCGTCGGACGGGAACACTGAAGCTTTCTTT.

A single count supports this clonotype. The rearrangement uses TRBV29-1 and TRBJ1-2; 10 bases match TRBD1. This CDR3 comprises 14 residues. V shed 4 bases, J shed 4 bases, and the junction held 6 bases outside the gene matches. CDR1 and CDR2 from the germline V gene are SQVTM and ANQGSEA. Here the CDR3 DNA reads TGCAGCGTTGTTTGGACAGGGGGTGTCTATGGCTACACCTTC. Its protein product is CSVVWTGGVYGYTF.

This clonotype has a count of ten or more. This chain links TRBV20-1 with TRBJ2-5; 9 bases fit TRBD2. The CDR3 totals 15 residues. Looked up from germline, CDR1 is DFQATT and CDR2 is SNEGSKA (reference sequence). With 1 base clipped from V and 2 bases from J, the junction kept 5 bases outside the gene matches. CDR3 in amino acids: CSARVSSGAQETQYF. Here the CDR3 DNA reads TGCAGTGCTAGAGTTTCTAGCGGGGCTCAAGAGACCCAGTACTTC.

The CDR3 loop reads CASSFGQQRSSYNSPLHF. CDR3 bases: TGTGCCAGCAGCTTCGGACAGCAAAGGTCCTCCTATAATTCACCCCTCCACTTT. The J gene is TRBJ1-6, the V gene TRBV7-9; D might be TRBD1 (6 bases). Germline V gives CDR1 SEHNR, CDR2 FQNEAQ (reference sequence). Deletions cut 3 bases from V and 0 bases from J, with 15 bases between. The CDR3 loop spans 18 amino acids. The whole variable domain, filled in from reference TRBV7-9 and TRBJ1-6, reads DTGVSQNPRHKITKRGQNVTFRCDPISEHNRLYWYRQTLGQGPEFLTYFQNEAQLEKSRLLSDRFSAERPKGSFSTLEIQRTEQGDSAMYLCASSFGQQRSSYNSPLHFGNGTRLTVT.

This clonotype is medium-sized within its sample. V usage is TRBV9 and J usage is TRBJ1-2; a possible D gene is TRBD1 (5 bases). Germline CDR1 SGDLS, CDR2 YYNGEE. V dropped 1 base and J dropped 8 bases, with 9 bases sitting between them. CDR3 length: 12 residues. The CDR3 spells CASSVNRHGYTF. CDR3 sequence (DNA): TGTGCCAGCAGCGTAAACAGGCACGGCTACACCTTC.

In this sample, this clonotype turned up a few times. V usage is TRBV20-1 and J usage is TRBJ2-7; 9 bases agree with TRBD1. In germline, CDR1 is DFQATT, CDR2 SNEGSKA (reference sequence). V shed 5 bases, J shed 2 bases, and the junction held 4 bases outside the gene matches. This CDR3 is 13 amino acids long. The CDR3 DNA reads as TGCAGTGCTGGGCGGACAGGGGCCTACGAGCAGTACTTC. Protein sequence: CSAGRTGAYEQYF.

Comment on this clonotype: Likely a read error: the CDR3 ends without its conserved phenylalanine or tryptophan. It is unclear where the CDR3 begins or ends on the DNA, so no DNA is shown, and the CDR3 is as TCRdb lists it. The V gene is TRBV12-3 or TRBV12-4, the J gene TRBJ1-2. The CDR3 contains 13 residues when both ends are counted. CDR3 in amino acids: CASSLKANYGHTL.